This passage covers 30 T cell receptor beta chains from one sample sequenced in a study of preoperative IRX-2 immunotherapy in early breast cancer. Libraries were prepared by immunoSEQ multiplex PCR; TCRdb keeps only in-frame clonotypes and omits some of them. The sample contains approximately 11,000 clones, roughly 80% of which appear only once. The treatment is: preoperative locoregional IRX-2 cytokine immunotherapy. Source: lymph node tissue, taken before IRX-2 immunotherapy. These TCRs come from a human donor with breast cancer.

In this sample, this clone turned up once. The rearrangement uses TRBV6-8 and TRBJ2-7; D is perhaps TRBD1 or TRBD2 (7 bases each). Germline V gives CDR1 MNHGY, CDR2 SAAAGT. V was pared by 8 bases and J by 5 bases, with 16 bases between. The CDR3 extends over 13 amino acids. The CDR3 protein is CASRAGGGDEQYF. In nucleotides, the CDR3 is TGTGCCAGCCGGGCAGGGGGAGGGGACGAGCAGTACTTC.

The count of this clone is one. This chain uses TRBV10-2 with TRBJ1-1; the D gene is possibly TRBD1 (6 bases). Germline V gives CDR1 WSHSY, CDR2 SAAADI. V lost 7 bases and J 4 bases, leaving 16 bases between the germline ends. The CDR3 is 14 amino acids. The CDR3 loop is CASTPGGRGTEAFF. The DNA for the CDR3 is TGCGCCAGCACCCCGGGGGGCAGGGGCACTGAAGCTTTCTTT.

J is TRBJ2-6 and V is TRBV5-1, with TRBD1 identical over 7 bases. The CDR3 spans 16 residues. Germline CDR1 and CDR2: SGHRS and YFSETQ. V lost 0 bases, J lost 4 bases, and 4 bases stayed unmatched. CDR3 DNA sequence: TGCGCCAGCAGCTTGGTACAGGGGTACGGGGCCAACGTCCTGACTTTC. Its translation: CASSLVQGYGANVLTF. The whole variable domain, remainder taken from reference TRBV5-1 and TRBJ2-6, is KAGVTQTPRYLIKTRGQQVTLSCSPISGHRSVSWYQQTPGQGLQFLFEYFSETQRNKGNFPGRFSGRQFSNSRSEMNVSTLELGDSALYLCASSLVQGYGANVLTFGAGSRLTVL.

The chain recombines TRBV11-3 with TRBJ2-5; weak D call: TRBD2 (5 bases). Germline values: CDR1 SGHNT, CDR2 YENEEA. V was clipped by 5 bases and J by 1 base, with 14 bases between them. The length of the CDR3 is 15 residues. The CDR3 protein is CASSQVKAGQETQYF. In nucleotides, the CDR3 is TGTGCCAGCAGCCAAGTGAAGGCGGGCCAAGAGACCCAGTACTTC.

The genes are TRBV7-6 and TRBJ2-2, with D uncertain. This CDR3 contains 14 residues. Germline values: CDR1 SGHVS, CDR2 FNYEAQ. V dropped 3 bases and J dropped 0 bases, with 5 bases sitting between them. The CDR3 coding sequence is TGTGCCAGCAGCTTGAAACCGAACACCGGGGAGCTGTTTTTT. As protein: CASSLKPNTGELFF.

This clone was counted a few times. The rearrangement joins TRBV11-3 to TRBJ2-7; D possibly corresponds to TRBD1 (5 bases). In germline, CDR1 is SGHNT, CDR2 YENEEA. This CDR3 has 14 amino acids. V shed 5 bases and J shed 3 bases, with 14 bases lying between them. CDR3 in amino acids: CASSATANHYEQYF. DNA of the CDR3: TGTGCCAGCAGCGCGACAGCGAACCACTACGAGCAGTACTTC.

This chain links TRBV19 with TRBJ2-1, with unresolved D. Deletions cut 3 bases from V and 9 bases from J, with 21 bases between. The V gene's germline CDR1 is LNHDA and CDR2 SQIVND (reference sequence). This CDR3 region has 16 residues. This CDR3 is CASSIRTAAVIGEQFF. In nucleotides, the CDR3 is TGTGCCAGTAGTATTAGGACCGCTGCGGTAATAGGTGAGCAGTTCTTC.

The chain employs TRBV11-3 and TRBJ1-3; 10 bases match TRBD1. The germline gives CDR1 SGHNT, CDR2 YENEEA. CDR3 size: 17 residues. V was pared by 5 bases and J by 0 bases, with 7 bases of the junction left unmatched. This CDR3 is CASSVDRGVFSGNTIYF. The CDR3 DNA reads TGTGCCAGCAGCGTGGACAGGGGGGTCTTCTCTGGAAACACCATATATTTT.

V gene TRBV5-1 combines with J gene TRBJ2-1, with D uncertain. The CDR3 totals 15 residues. Germline lookup yields CDR1 SGHRS and CDR2 YFSETQ. Trimming removed 5 bases from V and 7 bases from J, with 19 bases in between. DNA of the CDR3: TGCGCCAGCAGTCACCTTGAGGTTTTCGGAAATGAGCAGTTCTTC. Translated, it gives CASSHLEVFGNEQFF.

This clone has only a few counts. The rearrangement links TRBV29-1 to TRBJ2-2; D is perhaps TRBD1 (5 bases). V shed 3 bases and J shed 2 bases, with 10 bases lying between them. Looked up from germline, CDR1 is SQVTM and CDR2 is ANQGSEA. CDR3 length equals 14 residues. This CDR3 is CSVDSQGNTGELFF. CDR3 in DNA: TGCAGCGTTGATAGCCAGGGAAACACCGGGGAGCTGTTTTTT.

This clone was seen once. The chain is built from TRBV22-1 and TRBJ1-3; TRBD1, the table's D call, was not compared with the DNA. TRBV22-1 is labeled a pseudogene. This CDR3 comprises 15 residues. CDR3 bases: TGTGCCAGCAGAATGGGACAGTCCCCAGGAAACACCATATATTTT. Its protein is CASRMGQSPGNTIYF.

The V gene is TRBV5-1, the J gene TRBJ1-4; the D is unclear. The CDR3 totals 14 residues. The V and J ends lost 1 base and 8 bases respectively, with 12 bases between them. The germline gives CDR1 SGHRS, CDR2 YFSETQ. The CDR3 here is CASSLFGIDEKLFF. The DNA for the CDR3 is TGCGCCAGCAGCTTGTTCGGCATAGACGAAAAACTGTTTTTT.

The J gene is TRBJ1-1, the V gene TRBV30; TRBD1 might be the D (6 bases). V dropped 1 base and J dropped 1 base, with 19 bases sitting between them. The CDR3 has 17 residues. Germline V gene data show CDR1 as GTSNPN and CDR2 as SVGIG (reference sequence). The CDR3 loop reads CAWSALTPGHWNTEAFF. The CDR3 region has the DNA TGTGCCTGGAGTGCCCTTACTCCGGGACACTGGAACACTGAAGCTTTCTTT.

The CDR3 DNA sequence: TGTGCCAGCTCCGGGACAGCCGGAAACACCATATATTTT. It specifies CASSGTAGNTIYF. The chain joins TRBV6-8 to TRBJ1-3; 7 bases align to TRBD1. The V gene's germline CDR1 is MNHGY and CDR2 SAAAGT. There are 13 residues in the CDR3. V trimming: 8 bases; J trimming: 4 bases; junction bases outside the gene matches: 5.

The rearrangement links TRBV7-1 to TRBJ2-7; the match to TRBD2 covers 7 bases. TRBV7-1 is sorted into the ORF group, with uncertain function. The CDR3 contains 15 residues. J lost 5 bases, V lost 4 bases, and 11 bases had no gene match. CDR3 sequence (DNA): TGTGCCAGCAGCTTAGGATACGCGGGAGTAAACGAGCAGTACTTC. It encodes CASSLGYAGVNEQYF.

V gene TRBV7-1 combines with J gene TRBJ2-7; weak D call: TRBD2 (6 bases). TRBV7-1 is designated an ORF whose function remains uncertain. V gave up 5 bases and J gave up 7 bases, with 15 bases separating them. This CDR3 region has 13 residues. The CDR3 DNA reads as TGTGCCAGCAGCCAAGTGGGAGGACGGGAGCAGTACTTC. It is translated as CASSQVGGREQYF.

This chain links TRBV11-3 with TRBJ1-5; D is uncertain. The CDR3 spans 17 residues. Germline V gene lookup returns CDR1 SGHNT and CDR2 YENEEA. V lost 0 bases, J lost 0 bases, and 12 bases lay in between. CDR3 region: CASSLEPGYYSNQPQHF. In nucleotides, the CDR3 is TGTGCCAGCAGCTTAGAACCAGGATACTATAGCAATCAGCCCCAGCATTTT.

The V gene is TRBV23-1, the J gene TRBJ1-2; D might be TRBD1 (6 bases). TRBV23-1 is recorded as an ORF, its role being uncertain. The CDR3 spans 14 residues. Between the trimmed V and J ends, which lost 6 bases and 3 bases, there was a span of 14 bases. This chain's CDR3 is CASSQDRGHYGYTF. The CDR3 DNA is TGCGCCAGCAGCCAAGATCGGGGGCACTATGGCTACACCTTC.

The V and J genes are TRBV6-8 and TRBJ2-3, with no clear D. Germline V gives CDR1 MNHGY, CDR2 SAAAGT. Trimming pared 9 bases from V and 2 bases from J, leaving 15 bases between. This CDR3 has 14 amino acids. The CDR3 here is CASLSKAPTDTQYF. CDR3 bases: TGTGCCAGTCTCAGTAAAGCGCCCACAGATACGCAGTATTTT.

This chain connects TRBV5-1 to TRBJ2-2; 13 bases map to TRBD2. Per the germline V gene, CDR1 is SGHRS and CDR2 is YFSETQ. The CDR3 loop spans 17 amino acids. V was pared by 0 bases and J by 4 bases, with 3 bases of the junction left unmatched. CDR3 in amino acids: CASSLGTSGRGTGELFF. CDR3 nucleotides: TGCGCCAGCAGCTTGGGGACTAGCGGGAGAGGCACCGGGGAGCTGTTTTTT. The whole variable domain, remainder taken from reference TRBV5-1 and TRBJ2-2, is KAGVTQTPRYLIKTRGQQVTLSCSPISGHRSVSWYQQTPGQGLQFLFEYFSETQRNKGNFPGRFSGRQFSNSRSEMNVSTLELGDSALYLCASSLGTSGRGTGELFFGEGSRLTVL.

The rearrangement joins TRBV7-1 to TRBJ2-3; 9 bases agree with TRBD2. TRBV7-1 is an open reading frame, and its role is uncertain. J gave up 3 bases and V 5 bases, and 6 bases lay outside the gene matches. CDR3 size: 15 residues. The DNA for the CDR3 is TGTGCCAGCAGCCCCGGACTAGCGAAGACAGATACGCAGTATTTT. Encoded protein: CASSPGLAKTDTQYF.

This sequence joins TRBV10-1 and TRBJ2-2; weak D call: TRBD2 (6 bases). Trimming pared 4 bases from V and 3 bases from J, leaving 9 bases between. Germline assignment: CDR1 WNHNN and CDR2 SYGVQD (reference sequence). There are 14 residues in the CDR3. The CDR3 bases are TGCGCCAGCAGTGCGGGAGCTTACACCGGGGAGCTGTTTTTT. Residues: CASSAGAYTGELFF.

The chain is built from TRBV11-3 and TRBJ2-1, with TRBD2 identical over 8 bases. CDR1 is SGHNT, CDR2 YENEEA, per germline. CDR3 length: 14 amino acids. Trimming removed 3 bases from V and 6 bases from J; junction bases left unmatched: 4. CDR3 DNA sequence: TGTGCCAGCAGCTTTACCGGGACTAGCAATGAGCAGTTCTTC. Amino acids: CASSFTGTSNEQFF.

The V and J genes are TRBV6-8 and TRBJ1-2; D is unresolved. Germline assignment: CDR1 MNHGY and CDR2 SAAAGT. Trimming removed 7 bases from V and 5 bases from J, with 11 bases in between. The CDR3 spans 12 residues. CDR3 sequence reads: CASTEEEYGYTF. The CDR3 coding sequence is TGTGCCAGCACCGAGGAAGAATATGGCTACACCTTC.

V is TRBV6-8 and J is TRBJ1-1; TRBD1 agrees at 9 bases. The CDR3 has 17 amino acids. CDR1 and CDR2 (germline): MNHGY, SAAAGT. The trim removed 6 bases at V and 3 bases at J, leaving 14 bases unmatched. The CDR3 bases are TGTGCCAGCAGGCGACTCACAGGGGGCAGGTCGGACACTGAAGCTTTCTTT. This codes for CASRRLTGGRSDTEAFF.

J is TRBJ2-3 and V is TRBV1; TRBD2 is the table's D call, not checked against the DNA. TRBV1 is tagged as a pseudogene. The CDR3 length is 15 residues. The CDR3 region has the DNA TGCGCCAGCAGCTTATTTGGTGGACTCGGGGATACGCAGTATTTT. Protein: CASSLFGGLGDTQYF.

V usage is TRBV19 and J usage is TRBJ1-5; D is ambiguous. The germline V gene has CDR1 LNHDA and CDR2 SQIVND (reference sequence). This CDR3 has 13 residues. V was pared by 0 bases and J by 6 bases, with 6 bases between. The CDR3 coding sequence is TGTGCCAGTAGTATAGACTTCGTTCAGCCCCAGCATTTT. This codes for CASSIDFVQPQHF.

The V call is TRBV7-1, the J call TRBJ2-5; weak D call: TRBD2 (6 bases). TRBV7-1 is identified as an open reading frame with a role that is uncertain. The CDR3 has 13 residues. Trimming removed 3 bases at V and 5 bases at J, with 10 bases between. CDR3 loop: CASSSEGRETQYF. The DNA of the CDR3 is TGTGCCAGCAGCTCGGAGGGGCGGGAGACCCAGTACTTC.

This chain uses TRBV6-8 with TRBJ2-5; 11 bases fit TRBD2. Germline V lookup: CDR1 MNHGY, CDR2 SAAAGT. This CDR3 is 15 amino acids long. The ends lost 6 bases at V and 5 bases at J; junction bases unmatched: 8. The CDR3 reads CASRRLLAGDETQYF. The CDR3 DNA sequence: TGTGCCAGCAGGAGGCTACTAGCGGGAGATGAGACCCAGTACTTC.

This clone was recorded only once. The chain carries TRBV10-2 and TRBJ1-1; D is ambiguous. Trimming pared 6 bases from V and 1 base from J, leaving 15 bases between. CDR1 is WSHSY, CDR2 SAAADI, per germline. This CDR3 is 15 amino acids long. The CDR3: CASSPSLRPNTEAFF. The CDR3 DNA sequence: TGCGCCAGCAGCCCATCCCTTCGACCGAACACTGAAGCTTTCTTT.